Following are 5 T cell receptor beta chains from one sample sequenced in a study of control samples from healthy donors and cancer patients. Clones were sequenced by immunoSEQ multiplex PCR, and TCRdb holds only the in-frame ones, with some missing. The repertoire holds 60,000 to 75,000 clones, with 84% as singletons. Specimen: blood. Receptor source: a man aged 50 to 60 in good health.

The CDR3 coding sequence is TGCAGCGTGGGAGTGGGGAGGGGGGTTAGCAATCAGCCCCAGCATTTT. It translates to CSVGVGRGVSNQPQHF. V usage is TRBV29-1 and J usage is TRBJ1-5; a possible D gene is TRBD1 (6 bases). Trimming left V 6 bases short and J 0 bases short, with 18 bases between. This CDR3 region has 16 residues. The V gene's germline CDR1 is SQVTM and CDR2 ANQGSEA.

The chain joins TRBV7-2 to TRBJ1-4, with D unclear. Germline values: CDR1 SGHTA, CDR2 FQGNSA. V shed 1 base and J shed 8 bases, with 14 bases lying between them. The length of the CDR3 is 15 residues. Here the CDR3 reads CASSLGSGSGEKLFF. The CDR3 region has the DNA TGTGCCAGCAGCTTAGGGAGCGGGTCCGGGGAAAAACTGTTTTTT.

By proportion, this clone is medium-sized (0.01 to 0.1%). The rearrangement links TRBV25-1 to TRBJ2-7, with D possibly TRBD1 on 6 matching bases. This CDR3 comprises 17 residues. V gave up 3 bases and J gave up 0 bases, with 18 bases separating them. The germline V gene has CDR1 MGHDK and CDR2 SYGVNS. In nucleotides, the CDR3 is TGTGCCAGCAGTGAGCCATACAGGGAGAGGGACTCCTACGAGCAGTACTTC. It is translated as CASSEPYRERDSYEQYF.

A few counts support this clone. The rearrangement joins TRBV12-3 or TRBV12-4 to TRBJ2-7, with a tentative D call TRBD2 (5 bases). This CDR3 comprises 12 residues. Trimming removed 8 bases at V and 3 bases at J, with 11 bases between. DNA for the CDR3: TGTGCCAGCGGAAGGACTTACTACGAGCAGTACTTC. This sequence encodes CASGRTYYEQYF.

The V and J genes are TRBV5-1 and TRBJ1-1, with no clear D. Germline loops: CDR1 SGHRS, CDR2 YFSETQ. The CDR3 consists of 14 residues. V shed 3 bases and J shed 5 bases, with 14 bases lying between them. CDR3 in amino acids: CASSSYTDGTEAFF. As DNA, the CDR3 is TGCGCCAGCAGCTCTTATACGGACGGGACTGAAGCTTTCTTT.